A selection of T cell receptor beta chains follows, all from one sample in a study of CD8+ T cells in alopecia areata. Produced via immunoSEQ multiplex PCR; TCRdb's table is partial and in-frame only. The sample shows about 200,000 clones, roughly three fifths of them seen only once. The sample taken for sequencing was CD8+ T cells sorted from blood. Every receptor here comes from a human donor in good health. Both conserved end residues are part of each CDR3. Each record gives: V gene, D gene, clone size, J gene, CDR3 DNA, CDR3 protein. The D gene is left open where the match is weak. Size is stated for part of the rows, as once, few or many counts, or as a class when the clone is expanded.

TRBV5-4	-	-	TRBJ2-6	TGTGCCAGCAGTGTTTCTGGGGCCAACGTCCTGACTTTC	CASSVSGANVLTF
TRBV4-1	-	-	TRBJ2-7	TGCGCCAGCAGCCAGGATGGACGTGGGTACGAGCAGTACTTC	CASSQDGRGYEQYF
TRBV2	-	once	TRBJ1-1	TGTGCCAGCAGGAGAGGCACTGAAGCTTTCTTT	CASRRGTEAFF
TRBV29-1	-	-	TRBJ2-2	TGCAGCGTTGAAGATCGAGGCACCGGGGAGCTGTTTTTT	CSVEDRGTGELFF
TRBV19	-	few	TRBJ1-1	TGTGCCAGTAGTCTCGGGTGGACGGACACTGAAGCTTTCTTT	CASSLGWTDTEAFF
TRBV2	-	-	TRBJ2-1	TGTGCCAGCAGCCGGACAGCCCCCGAGCAGTTCTTC	CASSRTAPEQFF
TRBV6-5	TRBD1	-	TRBJ2-7	TGTGCCAGCAGTTACTCGGGGACAGGCAGCTACGAGCAGTACTTC	CASSYSGTGSYEQYF
TRBV6-5	-	-	TRBJ2-1	TGTGCCAGCAGTTACGGCAGCCTCAATGAGCAGTTCTTC	CASSYGSLNEQFF
TRBV14	-	-	TRBJ1-1	TGTGCCAGCAGCCAAGATTGGGCAGGCAGGGGCGAGGGTGCTTTCTTT	CASSQDWAGRGEGAFF
TRBV29-1	-	-	TRBJ2-6	TGCAGCGTTCGGGTGGCAGCTTTAACAGCTGGGGCCAACGTCCTGACTTTC	CSVRVAALTAGANVLTF
TRBV30	TRBD1	-	TRBJ2-3	TGTGCCTGGAGTGTGGGACAGGGCCCAGATACGCAGTATTTT	CAWSVGQGPDTQYF
TRBV27	-	-	TRBJ2-7	TGTGCCAGCAGTTTAAGACAGCCTAGTAGGGACGAGCAGTACTTC	CASSLRQPSRDEQYF
TRBV4-1	-	-	TRBJ2-1	TGCGCCAGCAGCCAAGTCGGCGGCGGGGAATACAATGAGCAGTTCTTC	CASSQVGGGEYNEQFF
TRBV2	TRBD1	-	TRBJ2-1	TGTGCCAGCAGTGAAGTTGGGACAGGGACTGAGCAGTTCTTC	CASSEVGTGTEQFF
TRBV5-1	-	few	TRBJ1-6	TGCGCCAGCCGCCGGGGGACCCAGGAGTCACCCCTCCACTTT	CASRRGTQESPLHF
TRBV7-3	TRBD2	few	TRBJ2-1	TGTGCCAGCAGCTTACTGGCGGGGGGAACCTACAATGAGCAGTTCTTC	CASSLLAGGTYNEQFF
TRBV30	-	-	TRBJ1-2	TGTGCCTGGAGTCCACGAGAGCTACCGAGCGGCTACACCTTC	CAWSPRELPSGYTF
TRBV25-1	-	-	TRBJ1-1	TGTGCCAGCAGTCCTACCGGCCCGAACACTGAAGCTTTCTTT	CASSPTGPNTEAFF
TRBV29-1	-	few	TRBJ1-1	TGCAGCGCCTGCGAACCGGGACGGAACACTGAAGCTTTCTTT	CSACEPGRNTEAFF
TRBV6-5	-	-	TRBJ1-1	TGTGCCAGCAGTTACGGCAGGGCCACTGAAGCTTTCTTT	CASSYGRATEAFF
TRBV29-1	TRBD2	-	TRBJ2-1	TGCAGCGTTGGGACTAGCGGGCCCTACAATGAGCAGTTCTTC	CSVGTSGPYNEQFF
TRBV6-5	-	-	TRBJ1-1	TGTGCCAGCAGTTATCACAGTAACACTGAAGCTTTCTTT	CASSYHSNTEAFF
TRBV4-1	-	few	TRBJ2-3	TGCGCCAGCAGCCAAGAGGCAGGAGGGGCGGCAGATACGCAGTATTTT	CASSQEAGGAADTQYF
TRBV7-6	-	-	TRBJ2-7	TGTGCCAGCAGTGTCAGGCCGACAGGGGAGGGTGAGCAGTACTTC	CASSVRPTGEGEQYF
TRBV9	TRBD1	-	TRBJ2-7	TGTGCCAGCAGCGTAGAAGGGGGCACTGCTTACGAGCAGTACTTC	CASSVEGGTAYEQYF
TRBV29-1	TRBD1	-	TRBJ2-7	TGCAGCGTCCGGCCCGGGACAGGGAGCTACGAGCAGTACTTC	CSVRPGTGSYEQYF
TRBV30	-	-	TRBJ2-7	TGTGCCTGGAGTGTAAGTGAGTACGAGCAGTACTTC	CAWSVSEYEQYF
TRBV29-1	TRBD1	-	TRBJ1-1	TGCAGCGTGGTCGGACAGGGGGGGATGAACACTGAAGCTTTCTTT	CSVVGQGGMNTEAFF
TRBV4-1	-	-	TRBJ1-5	TGCGCCAGCAGCCCCGGGGGCGGTCAGCCCCAGCATTTT	CASSPGGGQPQHF
TRBV5-1	TRBD1	-	TRBJ1-2	TGCGCCAGCAGGCTGACAGGGTATGGCTACACCTTC	CASRLTGYGYTF
TRBV5-1	TRBD2	-	TRBJ2-5	TGCGCCAGCAGCTTCAACACCGGGACTAGACCTCAAGAGACCCAGTACTTC	CASSFNTGTRPQETQYF
TRBV30	-	once	TRBJ2-1	TGTGCCGCCCTCGTGGGGGGGGCCGACAATGAGCAGTTCTTC	CAALVGGADNEQFF
TRBV5-4	TRBD1	-	TRBJ1-2	TGTGCCAGCAGCTTGGGACAGGGCGACTATGGCTACACCTTC	CASSLGQGDYGYTF
TRBV7-9	-	-	TRBJ2-7	TGTGCCACCGCTGACGGAACCTACGAGCAGTACTTC	CATADGTYEQYF
TRBV5-6	-	-	TRBJ1-2	TGTGCCAGCAGTGGAGGGCTTTATGGCTACACCTTC	CASSGGLYGYTF
TRBV29-1	-	-	TRBJ1-2	TGCAGCGTTCCCCCGGGCCGGGATGGTGGTGGCTACACCTTC	CSVPPGRDGGGYTF
TRBV11-2	-	-	TRBJ2-5	TGTGCCAGCAGCTTAGGGTCCGATACCCAGTACTTC	CASSLGSDTQYF
TRBV5-6	-	many	TRBJ2-1	TGTGCCAGCAGCTTAGATACGGGGTGGAATGAGCAGTTCTTC	CASSLDTGWNEQFF
TRBV5-1	-	-	TRBJ2-7	TGCGCCAGCAGGGGGCCGGACGAGCAGTACTTC	CASRGPDEQYF
TRBV30	-	-	TRBJ2-1	TGTGCCTGGAGTGTCGGGGGCGGGTACAATGAGCAGTTCTTC	CAWSVGGGYNEQFF
TRBV11-2	-	-	TRBJ2-7	TGTGCCAGCAGCGGTAGGGGCGGGGGCCCTGTAAGCTCCTACGAGCAGTACTTC	CASSGRGGGPVSSYEQYF
TRBV2	TRBD1	-	TRBJ1-2	TGTGCCAGCAGTGAGGTGGGACAGGGGCAGAATATCTATGGCTACACCTTC	CASSEVGQGQNIYGYTF
TRBV6-5	-	few	TRBJ2-2	TGTGCCAGCGGGCCGCCCGGGGAGCTGTTTTTT	CASGPPGELFF
TRBV9	-	-	TRBJ1-4	TGTGCCAGCAGCGTAGCGGCTAATGAAAAACTGTTTTTT	CASSVAANEKLFF
TRBV7-9	-	-	TRBJ2-5	TGTGCCAGCAGCCCCCGCGGCAGGGTAAAAGAGACCCAGTACTTC	CASSPRGRVKETQYF
TRBV2	-	-	TRBJ2-1	TGTGCCAGCAGCGAATCGGTCGGCAGGTCCAGCTCCTACAATGAGCAGTTCTTC	CASSESVGRSSSYNEQFF
TRBV29-1	TRBD1	-	TRBJ2-1	TGCAGCGTGGCGGACAGGCGGAATGAGCAGTTCTTC	CSVADRRNEQFF
TRBV6-5	-	-	TRBJ2-7	TGTGCCAGCAGGGACACCTACGAGCAGTACTTC	CASRDTYEQYF
TRBV30	-	-	TRBJ1-4	TGTGCCTGGAGTGTACCCTCTTGGGGGCAGGGGAAGGAAAAACTGTTTTTT	CAWSVPSWGQGKEKLFF
TRBV7-9	TRBD2	-	TRBJ2-3	TGTGCCAGCGGGGCGGGGGATTTCCCAGATACGCAGTATTTT	CASGAGDFPDTQYF
TRBV6-5	-	-	TRBJ1-2	TGTGCCAGCAGCTCCGGTCCACTCCTAGATGGCTACACCTTC	CASSSGPLLDGYTF
TRBV7-6	TRBD2	few	TRBJ2-6	TGTGCCAGCAGCACGCCGGCTAGCGGGGATGGGGCCAACGTCCTGACTTTC	CASSTPASGDGANVLTF
TRBV30	-	-	TRBJ1-3	TGTGCCGGCATAGGAGCTAGCTCTGGAAACACCATATATTTT	CAGIGASSGNTIYF
TRBV5-1	TRBD2	-	TRBJ2-7	TGCGCCAGCAGCTTGGCCAGGACTGGAAGCGGGGGATACGAGCAGTACTTC	CASSLARTGSGGYEQYF
TRBV6-5	-	-	TRBJ2-5	TGTGCCAGCAGCCTAGGGGTCCCGCCGGGGGAGACCCAGTACTTC	CASSLGVPPGETQYF
TRBV29-1	TRBD1	once	TRBJ2-7	TGCAGCGTCGCGCTCCGGGACAGTACCTACGAGCAGTACTTC	CSVALRDSTYEQYF
TRBV6-5	-	-	TRBJ2-7	TGTGCCAGCAATACGGGACTTAGAGGCGAGCAGTACTTC	CASNTGLRGEQYF
TRBV10-3	-	-	TRBJ2-5	TGTGCCATCAGTGAGGCGGCGTACCAAGAGACCCAGTACTTC	CAISEAAYQETQYF